This entry is about one T cell receptor (beta chain). Its antigen is as yet unknown. This sample is drawn from a study of T cell responses to AZD1222 COVID-19 vaccine. The CDR3 totals 16 residues. Germline CDR1 SGHNT, CDR2 YENEEA. The V gene lost 2 bases and the J gene lost 4 bases, with 17 bases spanning the gap. The protocol was immunoSEQ multiplex PCR, while the TCRdb copy is restricted to in-frame clones and leaves out a portion. The table lists some 120,000 clones, around 85% of them singletons. Broader study findings: Every sample of the repertoires postdated the peak T cell response.

This specimen was peripheral blood, taken on day 0 of AZD1222 vaccination. The chain is built from TRBV11-3 and TRBJ1-2; no definite D call. This receptor was identified in an adult in good health. The CDR3 protein is CASSLFHEQRAYGYTF. CDR3 DNA sequence: TGTGCCAGCAGCTTATTTCATGAACAGAGGGCCTATGGCTACACCTTC.